The 18 T cell receptor beta chains reported below all come from one sample, sequenced in a study of blood T cells in healthy people across ages. A sample-barcoded 5' primer and a J-beta primer mix were used in a second PCR of roughly 6 to 11 cycles. TCRdb re-derived calls from the 5' RACE reads in MiXCR, one entry per CDR3 protein. The data contain around 600,000 distinct CDR3 sequences, around 50% of them singletons. Sequencing was performed on blood. All receptors come from a man older than 75 in good health.

This clonotype came up a few times. This chain connects TRBV5-1 to TRBJ2-6; D may correspond to TRBD1 or TRBD2 (5 bases each). Germline V gene data show CDR1 as SGHRS and CDR2 as YFSETQ. The CDR3 sequence is 16 residues long. V lost 4 bases and J 0 bases, leaving 11 bases between the germline ends. CDR3 in amino acids: CASSPGRVSGANVLTF. The DNA for the CDR3 is TGCGCCAGCAGCCCGGGACGGGTCTCTGGGGCCAACGTCCTGACTTTC. Using reference TRBV5-1 and TRBJ2-6 for the parts outside the CDR3, the full variable domain is KAGVTQTPRYLIKTRGQQVTLSCSPISGHRSVSWYQQTPGQGLQFLFEYFSETQRNKGNFPGRFSGRQFSNSRSEMNVSTLELGDSALYLCASSPGRVSGANVLTFGAGSRLTVL.

V is TRBV20-1 and J is TRBJ2-1; TRBD2 aligns across 9 bases. The trim removed 3 bases at V and 5 bases at J, leaving 8 bases unmatched. Germline CDR1 is DFQATT and CDR2 is SNEGSKA (reference sequence). The CDR3 runs to 15 residues. CDR3 residues: CSASLVASGNNEQFF. The DNA for the CDR3 is TGCAGTGCTAGTTTGGTGGCTAGCGGGAACAATGAGCAGTTCTTC.

The V call is TRBV7-2, the J call TRBJ2-5, with D uncertain. CDR3 size: 15 residues. Germline values: CDR1 SGHTA, CDR2 FQGNSA. Trimming took 1 base from V and 5 from J, leaving 14 bases between them. For the CDR3, the DNA is TGTGCCAGCAGCTTAGTTTACGGGCCCGAGGAGACCCAGTACTTC. Protein: CASSLVYGPEETQYF.

The chain uses TRBV28 and TRBJ2-3; maybe TRBD2 (6 bases). CDR3 length: 15 residues. Trimming took 5 bases from V and 1 from J, leaving 13 bases between them. CDR1 MDHEN and CDR2 SYDVKM come from the germline V gene. The CDR3 nucleotides are TGTGCCAGCAGTGGGTCGGGGGTTGGCACAGATACGCAGTATTTT. It translates to CASSGSGVGTDTQYF.

Turning to this clonotype: A much larger clone lies one base from this, so it may be a read error. This chain joins TRBV5-1 and TRBJ2-1; maybe TRBD2 (5 bases). The better agreement between TRBJ2-7 and the DNA end casts doubt on the J call. The CDR3 loop spans 13 amino acids. The germline V gene encodes CDR1 SGHRS and CDR2 YFSETQ. The CDR3 here is CASSLGDYNEQYF. The CDR3 nucleotides read TGCGCCAGCAGCCTGGGAGATTACAATGAGCAGTACTTC.

This clonotype has just a few counts. The rearrangement joins TRBV12-3 or TRBV12-4 to TRBJ1-5; D is unresolved. V was trimmed by 7 bases and J by 0 bases, leaving 13 bases between them. The CDR3 extends over 15 amino acids. CDR3 region: CASTIQWDSNQPQHF. CDR3 sequence (DNA): TGTGCCAGCACCATACAGTGGGATAGCAATCAGCCCCAGCATTTT.

The J gene is TRBJ2-7, the V gene TRBV27; TRBD2 might be the D (6 bases). This CDR3 is built from 16 residues. Per germline, CDR1 MNHEY and CDR2 SMNVEV (reference sequence). Trimming removed 8 bases at V and 7 bases at J, with 27 bases between. The CDR3 DNA reads TGTGCCAGCCGGAGGCGGGACCGGTCCTCCTACAATGAGCAGTACTTC. This gives the protein CASRRRDRSSYNEQYF.

In nucleotides, the CDR3 is TGCAGTGTACGCTGGGGAGCTAGCACAGATACGCAGTATTTT. Translating gives CSVRWGASTDTQYF. This chain links TRBV20-1 with TRBJ2-3; D is perhaps TRBD2 (5 bases). CDR3 length: 14 amino acids. In germline, CDR1 is DFQATT, CDR2 SNEGSKA (reference sequence). Trimming stripped 7 bases from V and 0 bases from J, with 14 bases between.

This sequence joins TRBV7-2 and TRBJ1-1; D gene ambiguous. The CDR3 is 12 residues long. CDR1 and CDR2 from the germline V gene are SGHTA and FQGNSA. Trimming cost V 4 bases and J 10 bases, with 13 bases left between them. Written as DNA, the CDR3 is TGTGCCAGCAGCTGGGGTCGACAACGAGCTTTCTTT. It yields the protein CASSWGRQRAFF.

J is TRBJ1-4 and V is TRBV4-3; possibly TRBD1 for D (5 bases). The germline V and J ends were trimmed by 2 bases and 5 bases, with 24 bases remaining between them. The CDR3 runs 19 residues. Looked up from germline, CDR1 is LGHNA and CDR2 is YSLEER. Here the CDR3 reads CASSQSPAQQFWGNEKLFF. The CDR3 region has the DNA TGCGCCAGCAGCCAAAGTCCAGCGCAACAGTTTTGGGGGAATGAAAAACTGTTTTTT.

This clonotype has at least ten counts. The rearrangement links TRBV6-5 to TRBJ1-6; D remains ambiguous. CDR3 length equals 16 residues. V lost 5 bases to trimming and J lost 7 bases, with 18 bases between them. CDR1 and CDR2 from the germline V gene are MNHEY and SVGAGI. The CDR3 coding sequence is TGTGCCAGCAGTCGTATTTCTCGGGCCCCCAATTCACCCCTCCACTTT. Translation: CASSRISRAPNSPLHF.

This sequence joins TRBV7-9 and TRBJ2-3; TRBD2 matches 8 bases. V lost 4 bases and J lost 7; bases outside the gene matches: 4. The CDR3 is 13 amino acids. The germline V gene encodes CDR1 SEHNR and CDR2 FQNEAQ (reference sequence). This CDR3 reads CASSSTSDNTQYF. CDR3 coding DNA: TGTGCCAGCAGCTCGACTAGCGACAATACGCAGTATTTT.

This clonotype was observed a handful of times. The rearrangement joins TRBV7-9 to TRBJ2-7; no clear D. CDR1 and CDR2 (germline): SEHNR, FQNEAQ (reference sequence). The CDR3 contains 13 residues. V was trimmed by 5 bases and J by 2 bases, leaving 10 bases between them. This chain's CDR3 is CASSPLSPYEQYF. The CDR3 DNA follows: TGTGCCAGCAGCCCACTATCCCCCTACGAGCAGTACTTC.

The CDR3 reads CASSDPGNSPLHF. The CDR3 DNA reads TGTGCCAGCAGTGACCCCGGGAATTCACCCCTCCACTTT. The rearrangement uses TRBV25-1 and TRBJ1-6; D not certain. Germline CDR1 reads MGHDK; CDR2 reads SYGVNS. CDR3 length: 13 residues. The V end lost 3 bases, the J end lost 7 bases, and 7 bases lay between the germline ends.

This clonotype has at least ten counts. The chain carries TRBV6-5 and TRBJ2-7, with a tentative D call TRBD1 (5 bases). Trimming stripped 2 bases from V and 3 bases from J, with 8 bases between. Looked up from germline, CDR1 is MNHEY and CDR2 is SVGAGI. CDR3 length: 13 amino acids. CDR3 protein: CASSYARDYEQYF. The CDR3 DNA sequence: TGTGCCAGCAGTTACGCCAGGGACTACGAGCAGTACTTC.

This chain joins TRBV6-5 and TRBJ1-5; TRBD1 might be the D (5 bases). Trimming cost V 5 bases and J 6 bases, with 11 bases left between them. Germline CDR1 is MNHEY and CDR2 is SVGAGI. The CDR3 is 13 residues long. The CDR3 DNA is TGTGCCAGCAGTGACACCCAGGGTCAGCCCCAGCATTTT. Residues: CASSDTQGQPQHF.

The chain links TRBV7-2 to TRBJ1-1, with D perhaps TRBD1 (5 bases). CDR1 and CDR2 from the germline V gene are SGHTA and FQGNSA. Trimming pared 6 bases from V and 5 bases from J, leaving 16 bases between. This CDR3 has 14 amino acids. In nucleotides, the CDR3 is TGTGCCAGCAGATCATGGGGGGAGGGGACTGAAGCTTTCTTT. Amino acids: CASRSWGEGTEAFF.

This rearrangement joins TRBV18 to TRBJ1-1; D unresolved. V lost 2 bases, J lost 1 base, and 8 bases lay in between. The CDR3 is made up of 14 amino acids. The germline V gene encodes CDR1 KGHSH and CDR2 LQKENI. The CDR3 nucleotides read TGTGCCAGCTCACCAGGTCCAGCGAACACTGAAGCTTTCTTT. Its protein product is CASSPGPANTEAFF. Full variable domain (rest looked up from reference TRBV18 and TRBJ1-1): NAGVMQNPRHLVRRRGQEARLRCSPMKGHSHVYWYRQLPEEGLKFMVYLQKENIIDESGMPKERFSAEFPKEGPSILRIQQVVRGDSAAYFCASSPGPANTEAFFGQGTRLTVV.